This entry lists 23 T cell receptor beta chains sequenced from one sample in a study of blood T cell repertoires in COVID-19. Measured with immunoSEQ multiplex PCR; TCRdb has only the in-frame clones, and not every one. The table records 65,000 to 75,000 clones, approximately 80% of them present only once. The sample comprised peripheral blood. The receptors derive from a human donor in a cohort sampled during active COVID-19.

The chain has TRBV7-2 and TRBJ2-5; TRBD1 might be the D (5 bases). This CDR3 contains 15 residues. Germline-derived CDR1 and CDR2 are SGHTA and FQGNSA. V lost 1 base, J lost 6 bases, and 15 bases lay in between. The CDR3 DNA follows: TGTGCCAGCAGCTTAGTGGCGGCAGGGTACAAGACCCAGTACTTC. It is translated as CASSLVAAGYKTQYF.

This clone has only a few counts. The genes are TRBV6-4 and TRBJ2-2; D call uncertain. CDR1 MRHNA and CDR2 SNTAGT come from the germline V gene. The CDR3 loop spans 13 amino acids. V was shortened by 2 bases and J by 2 bases, with 3 bases between the two germline ends. As DNA, the CDR3 is TGTGCCAGCAGTGACACAAACACCGGGGAGCTGTTTTTT. This codes for CASSDTNTGELFF.

The chain uses TRBV27 and TRBJ2-7, with 10 bases aligning to TRBD2. Germline lookup yields CDR1 MNHEY and CDR2 SMNVEV (reference sequence). J lost 12 bases, V lost 2 bases, and 4 bases had no gene match. This CDR3 is 12 amino acids long. The CDR3 DNA is TGTGCCAGCAGTTTAGGTAGCGGGAGGCTGTACGTC. Translation: CASSLGSGRLYV.

The rearrangement uses TRBV10-1 and TRBJ1-5; TRBD1 aligns across 7 bases. The CDR3 totals 14 residues. Unmatched junction bases numbered 7, after V lost 7 bases and J lost 4 bases. CDR1 and CDR2 (germline): WNHNN, SYGVQD (reference sequence). CDR3 nucleotide sequence: TGCGCCAGCACCACAATCAGGGGGAATCAGCCCCAGCATTTT. Translating gives CASTTIRGNQPQHF.

The chain is built from TRBV11-2 and TRBJ2-2; 7 nucleotides line up with TRBD1. V lost 6 bases and J lost 10; bases outside the gene matches: 5. The germline V gene encodes CDR1 SGHAT and CDR2 FQNNGV. The CDR3 is made up of 12 amino acids. The CDR3 DNA sequence: TGTGCCAGCAGTCAGGACAGGACGGAGCTGTTTTTT. Residues: CASSQDRTELFF.

V gene TRBV2 combines with J gene TRBJ2-7; 9 positions agree with TRBD2. The CDR3 covers 17 residues. The V gene end was trimmed by 6 bases and the J gene end by 3 bases; junction bases not matched to a gene: 15. Per germline, CDR1 SNHLY and CDR2 FYNNEI. The CDR3 reads CASRTGFPTSGDYEQYV. The CDR3 bases are TGTGCCAGCAGGACAGGTTTTCCGACTAGCGGCGACTACGAGCAGTACGTC.

The rearrangement uses TRBV2 and TRBJ1-2, with a possible D match to TRBD1 (5 bases). Trimming stripped 6 bases from V and 4 bases from J, with 12 bases between. Germline values: CDR1 SNHLY, CDR2 FYNNEI. This CDR3 contains 13 residues. The CDR3 here is CASSPGNLYGYTF. The CDR3 bases are TGTGCCAGCAGCCCAGGGAACCTCTATGGCTACACCTTC.

V usage is TRBV6-2 or TRBV6-3 and J usage is TRBJ1-5, with 7 bases identical to TRBD1. The CDR3 totals 15 residues. Germline assignment: CDR1 MNHEY and CDR2 SVGEGT. V was clipped by 5 bases and J by 4 bases; unmatched bases: 8. CDR3 amino acids: CASSLQGRGNQPQHF. Here the CDR3 DNA reads TGTGCCAGCAGTCTACAGGGGAGAGGAAATCAGCCCCAGCATTTT.

J is TRBJ1-3 and V is TRBV5-1; D remains ambiguous. Germline loops: CDR1 SGHRS, CDR2 YFSETQ. V was trimmed by 4 bases and J by 1 base, leaving 9 bases between them. CDR3 length equals 14 residues. The CDR3 spells CASSTGPSGNTIYF. The DNA of the CDR3 is TGCGCCAGCAGCACGGGTCCTTCTGGAAACACCATATATTTT.

The J gene is TRBJ2-7, the V gene TRBV2; 9 nucleotides match TRBD1. V gave up 4 bases and J gave up 5 bases; unmatched junction bases: 9. CDR3 length: 15 amino acids. CDR1 is SNHLY, CDR2 FYNNEI, per germline. The chain's CDR3 is CASSVLGQGGDEQYV. CDR3 bases: TGTGCCAGCAGTGTATTGGGACAGGGAGGAGACGAGCAGTACGTC.

The chain uses TRBV18 and TRBJ1-5; no definite D call. V lost 2 bases and J 7 bases, leaving 9 bases between the germline ends. This CDR3 contains 13 residues. Germline CDR1 and CDR2: KGHSH and LQKENI. CDR3 nucleotide sequence: TGTGCCAGCTCACCAAGTCGCCAGCAGCCCCAGCATTTT. As protein: CASSPSRQQPQHF.

This clone was seen repeatedly, ten times or more. The junction differs from germline at one of its ends, possibly a read error. The gene calls are TRBV30 and TRBJ1-4, with D maybe TRBD1 (6 bases). Per the germline V gene, CDR1 is GTSNPN and CDR2 is SVGIG (reference sequence). CDR3 length equals 11 residues. CDR3 residues: CAWKGDEKLFF. CDR3 nucleotides: TGTGCCTGGAAGGGGGATGAGAAACTGTTTTTT.

The chain joins TRBV29-1 to TRBJ1-3; 7 bases are shared with TRBD1. The CDR3 loop spans 16 amino acids. Germline V gives CDR1 SQVTM, CDR2 ANQGSEA. The V gene end was trimmed by 1 base and the J gene end by 0 bases; junction bases not matched to a gene: 6. The CDR3 loop reads CSVEGRDSNSGNTIYF. The DNA of the CDR3 is TGCAGCGTTGAAGGCCGGGACAGTAACTCTGGAAACACCATATATTTT.

In this sample, this clone turned up a few times. This sequence joins TRBV27 and TRBJ1-1, with D perhaps matching TRBD1 (5 bases). CDR3 length: 15 amino acids. CDR1 and CDR2 (germline): MNHEY, SMNVEV (reference sequence). The V and J ends lost 0 bases and 9 bases respectively, with 17 bases between them. The CDR3 reads CASSLSGGSQGKAFF. In nucleotides, the CDR3 is TGTGCCAGCAGTTTATCTGGCGGTTCGCAGGGAAAAGCTTTCTTT.

The gene calls are TRBV11-2 and TRBJ2-5; 12 positions agree with TRBD2. This CDR3 has 15 amino acids. The J segment lost 2 bases and the V segment lost 6 bases, leaving 4 bases of the junction unmatched. Germline-derived CDR1 and CDR2 are SGHAT and FQNNGV. CDR3: CASRPGTSGQETQYF. The CDR3 bases are TGTGCCAGCAGGCCCGGGACTAGCGGGCAAGAGACCCAGTACTTC.

The chain links TRBV19 to TRBJ1-2; 8 positions agree with TRBD1. The CDR3 is made up of 13 amino acids. Losses at the gene ends were 6 bases for V and 7 bases for J; bases not matched to a gene: 7. Per the germline V gene, CDR1 is LNHDA and CDR2 is SQIVND (reference sequence). CDR3 DNA sequence: TGTGCCAGTAGCAAGGACAGGGAACGTGGCTACACCTTC. This gives the protein CASSKDRERGYTF. Full variable domain (missing parts from reference TRBV19 and TRBJ1-2): DGGITQSPKYLFRKEGQNVTLSCEQNLNHDAMYWYRQDPGQGLRLIYYSQIVNDFQKGDIAEGYSVSREKKESFPLTVTSAQKNPTAFYLCASSKDRERGYTFGSGTRLTVV.

The rearrangement joins TRBV19 to TRBJ1-5, with D unresolved. Germline lookup yields CDR1 LNHDA and CDR2 SQIVND (reference sequence). V was clipped by 3 bases and J by 1 base, with 7 bases between them. This CDR3 is built from 14 residues. The CDR3: CASSILSSNQPQHF. In DNA, the CDR3 is TGTGCCAGTAGTATTCTCTCCAGCAATCAGCCCCAGCATTTT.

The V call is TRBV7-2, the J call TRBJ2-7, with 10 positions matching TRBD2. This CDR3 has 19 residues. Trimming cost V 1 base and J 0 bases; bases outside gene matches: 12. In germline, CDR1 is SGHTA, CDR2 FQGNSA. The CDR3 nucleotides are TGTGCCAGCAGCTTAGTGGTGACTAGCGGGTATAGGAGCTCCTACGAGCAGTACGTC. This sequence encodes CASSLVVTSGYRSSYEQYV.

The chain couples TRBV7-8 to TRBJ2-5; 9 nucleotides line up with TRBD1. V was clipped by 1 base and J by 3 bases; unmatched bases: 15. The length of the CDR3 is 19 residues. In germline, CDR1 is SGHVS, CDR2 FQNEAQ. Here the CDR3 reads CASSLGLPSTGGVKETQYF. In DNA form, the CDR3 reads TGTGCCAGCAGCTTAGGGCTGCCCTCGACAGGGGGAGTAAAAGAGACCCAGTACTTC.

J is TRBJ2-7 and V is TRBV21-1; the D call in the table, TRBD1, was not verified against the DNA. TRBV21-1 is a documented pseudogene. This CDR3 has 13 residues. CDR3 in DNA: TGTGCCAGCAGCAGACAGGGGCGGGCCGAGCAGTACTTC. This sequence encodes CASSRQGRAEQYF.

The V gene is TRBV7-9, the J gene TRBJ1-1; tentatively, D is TRBD1 (6 bases). Trimming took off 3 bases at V and 6 bases at J, with 14 bases between the two ends. Looked up from germline, CDR1 is SEHNR and CDR2 is FQNEAQ (reference sequence). This CDR3 has 14 amino acids. The CDR3, as DNA: TGTGCCAGCAGCTTGTCCAGGGGACCCTCTGAAGCTTTCTTT. Residues: CASSLSRGPSEAFF.

CDR3 sequence reads: CASSGRTPPYEQYF. The CDR3 nucleotides read TGTGCCAGCAGCGGGAGGACACCGCCCTACGAGCAGTACTTC. The J gene is TRBJ2-7, the V gene TRBV7-9, with D perhaps TRBD2 (6 bases). CDR1 is SEHNR, CDR2 FQNEAQ, per germline (reference sequence). The V gene lost 5 bases and the J gene lost 2 bases, with 13 bases spanning the gap. The CDR3 extends over 14 amino acids.

The chain combines TRBV5-6 with TRBJ2-7; D not certain. This CDR3 comprises 14 residues. The V end lost 2 bases, the J end lost 0 bases, and 9 bases lay between the germline ends. Germline CDR1 is SGHDT and CDR2 is YYEEEE. DNA of the CDR3: TGTGCCAGCAGCTTTGGAACAGCCTCCTACGAGCAGTACTTC. As protein: CASSFGTASYEQYF.